This TCR beta chain emerged from a study of T-cell memory formation after mild COVID-19. Germline loops: CDR1 MGHRA, CDR2 YSYEKL. Trimming removed 1 base at V and 3 bases at J, with 21 bases between. The CDR3 has 18 amino acids. A single record per CDR3 protein comes from TCRdb applying MiXCR to the 5' RACE reads. The sample carries 100,000 to 140,000 distinct CDR3 sequences, roughly an eighth recorded once. The chain couples TRBV4-1 to TRBJ2-5, with D maybe TRBD2 (7 bases). Sequencing used PBMCs or a T cell subset sorted from them (not recorded which). The receptor's source is a young man who had mild COVID-19 (a few samples of this study predate the infection). Cell type and time point are not known. CDR3 amino acids: CASSQGRAGHPTEETQYF. The CDR3 nucleotides are TGCGCCAGCAGCCAAGGACGAGCGGGACACCCGACGGAAGAGACCCAGTACTTC.